These 32 T cell receptor beta chains came from one sample sequenced in a study of a mutant IDH1 vaccine in newly diagnosed glioma. These receptors' antigens are unknown. Generated by immunoSEQ multiplex PCR, the TCRdb table keeps only in-frame clones and is missing some. The table records some 27,000 clones, about 76% of them present only once. As to time point: week 5, during vaccination. With topical imiquimod, each dose of the vaccine consisted of 300 ug of mutant IDH1 20-mer peptide. The sample was PBMCs, taken from a glioma patient whose treatment included an IDH1 peptide vaccine. These receptors were taken from a man aged 35-49 years with glioma.

CDR3 in DNA: TGTGCCAGCAGTCCCCTTTTTGACAGGGCGATAAAGTATGGCTACACCTTC. This sequence encodes CASSPLFDRAIKYGYTF. The rearrangement uses TRBV27 and TRBJ1-2; 7 nucleotides line up with TRBD1. Trimming removed 5 bases from V and 5 bases from J; junction bases left unmatched: 17. CDR1 is MNHEY and CDR2 is SMNVEV in the germline V gene (reference sequence). The CDR3 is 17 residues long.

V is TRBV4-1 and J is TRBJ2-2; 8 bases fit TRBD2. The length of the CDR3 is 15 residues. Looked up from germline, CDR1 is MGHRA and CDR2 is YSYEKL. Trimming cost V 2 bases and J 4 bases; bases outside gene matches: 3. Here the CDR3 DNA reads TGCGCCAGCAGCCAAAGCGGGAGCGCCACCGGGGAGCTGTTTTTT. This codes for CASSQSGSATGELFF.

The rearrangement joins TRBV30 to TRBJ1-6, with a possible D match to TRBD1 (6 bases). Trimming shortened V by 4 bases and J by 14 bases, and 18 bases separated the two germline ends. Germline CDR1 is GTSNPN and CDR2 is SVGIG (reference sequence). This CDR3 region has 13 residues. In DNA form, the CDR3 reads TGTGCCTGGATAAGGGCAGGGGTGTCCACCCTCCACTTT. Its translation: CAWIRAGVSTLHF.

This chain uses TRBV4-1 with TRBJ2-1; D possibly corresponds to TRBD2 (6 bases). Germline V CDR1 and CDR2: MGHRA, YSYEKL. Trimming cost V 6 bases and J 6 bases, with 18 bases left between them. The CDR3 sequence is 15 residues long. CDR3 in DNA: TGCGCCAGCAGTTCAGGCCGAGGACTACTCAATGAGCAGTTCTTC. Its protein is CASSSGRGLLNEQFF.

The J gene is TRBJ1-2, the V gene TRBV11-3; D not certain. V was pared by 5 bases and J by 6 bases, with 16 bases between. CDR1 and CDR2 from the germline V gene are SGHNT and YENEEA. The CDR3 is 14 amino acids. The CDR3 DNA reads as TGTGCCAGCAGCCCCCCGGGTCCCTCGGATGGCTACACCTTC. This sequence encodes CASSPPGPSDGYTF.

Worth noting for this clone: Different DNA sequences within this sample yield the same CDR3. V gene TRBV4-1 combines with J gene TRBJ1-1; D ambiguous. Between the trimmed V and J ends, which lost 3 bases and 2 bases, there was a span of 16 bases. This CDR3 has 16 amino acids. The germline V gene has CDR1 MGHRA and CDR2 YSYEKL. The CDR3 DNA is TGCGCCAGCAGCCAGGTAGTGCGGTTAGAAAACACTGAAGCTTTCTTT. This codes for CASSQVVRLENTEAFF.

The chain recombines TRBV2 with TRBJ1-2, with D perhaps matching TRBD1 (5 bases). Trimming shortened V by 5 bases and J by 8 bases, and 18 bases separated the two germline ends. The CDR3 contains 14 residues. Germline V gene data show CDR1 as SNHLY and CDR2 as FYNNEI. The CDR3 coding sequence is TGTGCCAGCAGTCCCGAGGGGTATGCTCGGGGCTACACCTTC. This translates into CASSPEGYARGYTF.

The chain combines TRBV7-9 with TRBJ2-4; D uncertain. V gave up 5 bases and J gave up 1 base, with 12 bases separating them. Germline V gives CDR1 SEHNR, CDR2 FQNEAQ (reference sequence). There are 15 residues in the CDR3. The CDR3 spells CASSDTGKAKNIQYF. CDR3 bases: TGTGCCAGCAGCGACACTGGGAAGGCCAAAAACATTCAGTACTTC. Using reference TRBV7-9 and TRBJ2-4 for the parts outside the CDR3, the full variable domain is DTGVSQNPRHKITKRGQNVTFRCDPISEHNRLYWYRQTLGQGPEFLTYFQNEAQLEKSRLLSDRFSAERPKGSFSTLEIQRTEQGDSAMYLCASSDTGKAKNIQYFGAGTRLSVL.

V usage is TRBV6-5 and J usage is TRBJ1-5; D ambiguous. This CDR3 has 14 amino acids. Germline lookup yields CDR1 MNHEY and CDR2 SVGAGI. V lost 4 bases and J lost 1, with 8 bases in between. CDR3 in amino acids: CASSSYRSNQPQHF. In DNA form, the CDR3 reads TGTGCCAGCAGTTCCTACAGAAGCAATCAGCCCCAGCATTTT.

This chain uses TRBV10-1 with TRBJ2-1; D possibly corresponds to TRBD2 (6 bases). The V gene's germline CDR1 is WNHNN and CDR2 SYGVQD (reference sequence). V shed 0 bases and J shed 9 bases, with 12 bases lying between them. This CDR3 spans 14 amino acids. The CDR3 region has the DNA TGCGCCAGCAGTGAGTCCCTGGGGGGTGGTGAGCAGTTCTTC. Translating gives CASSESLGGGEQFF.

This chain joins TRBV18 and TRBJ1-2; D is perhaps TRBD1 (6 bases). The germline V gene has CDR1 KGHSH and CDR2 LQKENI. Between the trimmed V and J ends, which lost 3 bases and 0 bases, there was a span of 23 bases. The CDR3 length is 19 residues. The CDR3 reads CASSPISTQGSPSNYGYTF. CDR3 bases: TGTGCCAGCTCACCGATCTCAACGCAGGGGAGCCCCTCTAACTATGGCTACACCTTC.

This chain connects TRBV6-4 to TRBJ1-4, with no clear D. Deletions cut 2 bases from V and 5 bases from J, with 12 bases between. Germline V CDR1 and CDR2: MRHNA, SNTAGT. This CDR3 comprises 15 residues. The DNA of the CDR3 is TGTGCCAGCAGTGACAGGGAGGGCTTCAATGAAAAACTGTTTTTT. It yields the protein CASSDREGFNEKLFF.

The V call is TRBV6-5, the J call TRBJ1-1; tentative D call: TRBD1 (5 bases). The V end was cut by 8 bases, the J end by 5 bases, with 12 bases between. Germline V CDR1 and CDR2: MNHEY, SVGAGI. The length of the CDR3 is 12 residues. The CDR3 bases are TGTGCCAGCGGGTCAGGGAGGACTGAAGCTTTCTTT. Translated, it gives CASGSGRTEAFF.

The chain carries TRBV27 and TRBJ2-4; 8 bases line up with TRBD2. Trimming cost V 4 bases and J 0 bases; bases outside gene matches: 11. Germline values: CDR1 MNHEY, CDR2 SMNVEV (reference sequence). This CDR3 has 18 residues. The CDR3 loop reads CASSSFAGGRLAKNIQYF. The CDR3 DNA sequence: TGTGCCAGCAGTTCATTTGCGGGAGGTCGCTTAGCCAAAAACATTCAGTACTTC.

The chain carries TRBV29-1 and TRBJ2-5; no reliable D call. CDR3 length: 12 amino acids. V lost 4 bases and J 2 bases, leaving 8 bases between the germline ends. Germline-derived CDR1 and CDR2 are SQVTM and ANQGSEA. In DNA form, the CDR3 reads TGCAGCGTTGCTCTCTCTCAAGAGACCCAGTACTTC. As protein: CSVALSQETQYF.

CDR3 bases: TGTGCCAGCAGTCTCCGGGCTAGCGGATACCAAGAGACCCAGTACTTC. Protein sequence: CASSLRASGYQETQYF. The gene calls are TRBV11-2 and TRBJ2-5; 7 bases match TRBD2. Germline V gives CDR1 SGHAT, CDR2 FQNNGV. This CDR3 spans 16 amino acids. J was trimmed by 0 bases and V by 6 bases; bases with no gene match: 10. Based on the CDR3 plus reference TRBV11-2 and TRBJ2-5, the full variable domain is EAGVAQSPRYKIIEKRQSVAFWCNPISGHATLYWYQQILGQGPKLLIQFQNNGVVDDSQLPKDRFSAERLKGVDSTLKIQPAKLEDSAVYLCASSLRASGYQETQYFGPGTRLLVL.

This clone was seen only once. The chain recombines TRBV30 with TRBJ1-3, with D unclear. The germline V gene has CDR1 GTSNPN and CDR2 SVGIG (reference sequence). The V gene lost 2 bases and the J gene lost 1 base, with 9 bases spanning the gap. This CDR3 region has 14 residues. CDR3 bases: TGTGCCTGGAGTTTGAGAGGGTCTGGAAACACCATATATTTT. Translated: CAWSLRGSGNTIYF.

This clone was seen once. The chain carries TRBV27 and TRBJ2-5, with TRBD2 matching over 11 bases. V was pared by 6 bases and J by 4 bases, with 1 base of the junction left unmatched. Germline-derived CDR1 and CDR2 are MNHEY and SMNVEV (reference sequence). CDR3 length: 13 residues. Here the CDR3 DNA reads TGTGCCAGCAGACTAGCGGGAGCAGAGACCCAGTACTTC. Protein product: CASRLAGAETQYF.

J is TRBJ1-1 and V is TRBV19, with 8 bases matching TRBD1. CDR3 length: 15 amino acids. Germline loops: CDR1 LNHDA, CDR2 SQIVND (reference sequence). V dropped 5 bases and J dropped 3; count of bases not matched to a gene: 8. The CDR3 is CASSFQGAGDTEAFF. CDR3 sequence (DNA): TGTGCCAGTAGTTTCCAGGGGGCGGGAGACACTGAAGCTTTCTTT.

The chain recombines TRBV7-2 with TRBJ2-7; no clear D. CDR1 SGHTA and CDR2 FQGNSA come from the germline V gene. The CDR3 length is 13 residues. Trimming cost V 1 base and J 3 bases, with 7 bases left between them. CDR3 residues: CASSLGPVYEQYV. CDR3 nucleotide sequence: TGTGCCAGCAGCTTAGGTCCGGTCTACGAGCAGTACGTC.

The chain combines TRBV5-1 with TRBJ2-5; 9 nucleotides agree with TRBD2. The CDR3 loop spans 14 amino acids. V gave up 7 bases and J gave up 11 bases; unmatched junction bases: 15. Germline values: CDR1 SGHRS, CDR2 YFSETQ. In DNA, the CDR3 is TGCGCCAGCCGGGGGCGGGAGGGCCTTTCTGAGCAGTACTTC. This codes for CASRGREGLSEQYF.

The J gene is TRBJ2-7, the V gene TRBV5-6; D is unclear. The CDR3 runs 12 residues. CDR1 is SGHDT and CDR2 is YYEEEE in the germline V gene. V dropped 1 base and J dropped 3 bases, with 5 bases sitting between them. CDR3 in amino acids: CASSLNNYEQYV. The CDR3 DNA reads TGTGCCAGCAGCTTGAACAACTACGAGCAGTACGTC.

The chain joins TRBV5-1 to TRBJ2-3; 14 positions match TRBD2. V lost 4 bases and J lost 5; bases outside the gene matches: 9. The germline gives CDR1 SGHRS, CDR2 YFSETQ. This CDR3 is 17 amino acids long. The CDR3: CASSPGLAGGVVDTQYF. DNA of the CDR3: TGCGCCAGCAGCCCCGGACTAGCGGGAGGAGTAGTAGATACGCAGTATTTT.

This clone was recorded a few times. J is TRBJ1-1 and V is TRBV7-9; TRBD1 might be the D (5 bases). V was pared by 6 bases and J by 3 bases, with 11 bases between. This CDR3 comprises 13 residues. Germline loops: CDR1 SEHNR, CDR2 FQNEAQ (reference sequence). The CDR3 is CASRPRQYTEAFF. The CDR3 DNA reads as TGTGCCAGCAGGCCTAGACAGTACACTGAAGCTTTCTTT. The whole variable domain, remainder taken from reference TRBV7-9 and TRBJ1-1, is DTGVSQNPRHKITKRGQNVTFRCDPISEHNRLYWYRQTLGQGPEFLTYFQNEAQLEKSRLLSDRFSAERPKGSFSTLEIQRTEQGDSAMYLCASRPRQYTEAFFGQGTRLTVV.

V is TRBV6-6 and J is TRBJ1-3; possibly TRBD1 for D (5 bases). The germline gives CDR1 MNHNY, CDR2 SVGAGI (reference sequence). V was shortened by 2 bases and J by 1 base, with 9 bases between the two germline ends. The CDR3 consists of 15 residues. DNA of the CDR3: TGTGCCAGCAGTTACCCCGGACAATCTGGAAACACCATATATTTT. Translating gives CASSYPGQSGNTIYF.

This clone was recorded a few times. This chain joins TRBV30 and TRBJ1-6, with 9 bases identical to TRBD1. V shed 5 bases, J shed 9 bases, and the junction held 5 bases outside the gene matches. The CDR3 consists of 13 residues. Looked up from germline, CDR1 is GTSNPN and CDR2 is SVGIG (reference sequence). The CDR3 sequence is CAWDRGLGSPLHF. The CDR3 DNA sequence: TGTGCCTGGGACAGGGGGTTAGGTTCACCCCTCCACTTT.

V is TRBV19 and J is TRBJ1-5, with 11 bases that match TRBD1. Germline V gives CDR1 LNHDA, CDR2 SQIVND (reference sequence). The length of the CDR3 is 16 residues. The V segment lost 3 bases and the J segment 1 base; nucleotides outside the gene matches: 2. The CDR3 DNA is TGTGCCAGTAGTATGGGACAGGGGGTGAGCAATCAGCCCCAGCATTTT. It yields the protein CASSMGQGVSNQPQHF.

The rearrangement uses TRBV5-1 and TRBJ2-7; tentative D call: TRBD2 (5 bases). The germline CDR1 and CDR2 sequences are SGHRS and YFSETQ. The CDR3 has 18 residues. V was trimmed by 5 bases and J by 0 bases, leaving 24 bases between them. The CDR3 reads CASSGQEAEPSSSYEQYF. CDR3 DNA sequence: TGCGCCAGCAGTGGTCAAGAAGCGGAGCCCTCCAGCTCCTACGAGCAGTACTTC.

The genes are TRBV30 and TRBJ1-2; D may be TRBD1 (5 bases). CDR3 length: 12 amino acids. The ends were cut back, 1 base at V and 4 bases at J, with 7 bases in the middle. Germline V gene data show CDR1 as GTSNPN and CDR2 as SVGIG (reference sequence). DNA for the CDR3: TGTGCCTGGAGTGGCGGGGGCTATGGCTACACCTTC. It specifies CAWSGGGYGYTF.

The rearrangement links TRBV5-4 to TRBJ2-1, with TRBD2 matching 7 bases. This CDR3 contains 15 residues. Germline CDR1 is SGHNT and CDR2 is YYREEE (reference sequence). V lost 2 bases to trimming and J lost 5 bases; unmatched junction nucleotides: 7. The CDR3 reads CASSLSSGTNNEQFF. The CDR3, as DNA: TGTGCCAGCAGCTTATCCAGCGGGACCAACAATGAGCAGTTCTTC.

This clone was counted between two and nine times. The chain joins TRBV6-5 to TRBJ1-1; D unresolved. Germline values: CDR1 MNHEY, CDR2 SVGAGI. The CDR3 consists of 12 residues. The V end was cut by 0 bases, the J end by 4 bases, with 3 bases between. The CDR3: CASSYSSTEAFF. The CDR3 bases are TGTGCCAGCAGTTACTCGAGCACTGAAGCTTTCTTT.

This chain connects TRBV11-3 to TRBJ2-5; D is perhaps TRBD2 (5 bases). V was pared by 1 base and J by 0 bases, with 12 bases between. This CDR3 region has 16 residues. Germline V gene sequence: CDR1 SGHNT, CDR2 YENEEA. The CDR3 loop reads CASSLGGVAYQETQYF. For the CDR3, the DNA is TGTGCCAGCAGCTTAGGAGGTGTAGCGTACCAAGAGACCCAGTACTTC.